What follows are 3 T cell receptor beta chains derived from one specimen sequenced in a study of cytomegalovirus exposure and HLA in healthy donors. PCR primers comprised 60 Vbeta and 13 Jbeta primers. Clones were sequenced by immunoSEQ multiplex PCR, and TCRdb holds only the in-frame ones, with some missing. Among about 83,000 clones listed, roughly 76% were seen once. Material: PBMCs. The receptors were gathered from a woman in her 30s in good health and CMV-seronegative.

The chain has TRBV30 and TRBJ2-2, with TRBD2 matching 11 bases. CDR3 length: 15 residues. The germline V gene has CDR1 GTSNPN and CDR2 SVGIG (reference sequence). With V trimmed by 3 bases and J by 2 bases, 2 bases remained unmatched. CDR3 nucleotide sequence: TGTGCCTGGAGACGACTAGCGGGAAACACCGGGGAGCTGTTTTTT. Translating gives CAWRRLAGNTGELFF. The complete variable domain, with remaining parts taken from reference TRBV30 and TRBJ2-2, reads SQTIHQWPATLVQPVGSPLSLECTVEGTSNPNLYWYRQAAGRGLQLLFYSVGIGQISSEVPQNLSASRPQDRQFILSSKKLLLSDSGFYLCAWRRLAGNTGELFFGEGSRLTVL.

The V gene is TRBV30, the J gene TRBJ2-5, with D possibly matching TRBD2 (5 bases). The CDR3 is 16 residues long. The germline V gene has CDR1 GTSNPN and CDR2 SVGIG (reference sequence). V lost 1 base and J 5 bases, leaving 20 bases between the germline ends. CDR3: CAWSDVDSQFWETQYF. The DNA of the CDR3 is TGTGCCTGGAGTGACGTGGACTCCCAATTCTGGGAGACCCAGTACTTC.

This chain links TRBV28 with TRBJ1-1; 9 positions match TRBD1. The CDR3 covers 14 residues. Germline assignment: CDR1 MDHEN and CDR2 SYDVKM. The J segment lost 1 base and the V segment lost 6 bases, leaving 3 bases of the junction unmatched. DNA for the CDR3: TGTGCCAGCAGCAAGACAGGGGGGAACACTGAAGCTTTCTTT. Protein sequence: CASSKTGGNTEAFF.